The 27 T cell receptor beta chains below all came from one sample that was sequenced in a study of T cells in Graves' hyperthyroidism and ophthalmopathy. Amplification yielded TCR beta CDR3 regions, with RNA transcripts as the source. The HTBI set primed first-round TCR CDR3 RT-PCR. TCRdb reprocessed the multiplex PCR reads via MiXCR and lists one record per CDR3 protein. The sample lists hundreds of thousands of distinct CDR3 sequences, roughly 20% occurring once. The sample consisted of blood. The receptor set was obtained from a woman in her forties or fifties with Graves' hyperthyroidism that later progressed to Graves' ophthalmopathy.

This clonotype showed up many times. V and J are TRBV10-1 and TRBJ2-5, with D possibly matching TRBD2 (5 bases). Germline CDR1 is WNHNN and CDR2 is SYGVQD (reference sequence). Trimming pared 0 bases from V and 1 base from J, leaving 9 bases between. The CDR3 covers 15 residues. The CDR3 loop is CASSESRGAQETQYF. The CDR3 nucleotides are TGCGCCAGCAGTGAGTCTCGGGGAGCCCAAGAGACCCAGTACTTC.

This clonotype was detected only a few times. The CDR3 region is CATSRPQGAFEKLFF. The CDR3 DNA reads TGTGCCACCAGCAGGCCACAGGGGGCATTTGAAAAACTGTTTTTT. This chain joins TRBV15 and TRBJ1-4; 9 bases are shared with TRBD1. The CDR3 has 15 amino acids. CDR1 and CDR2 (germline): LNHNV, YYDKDF (reference sequence). Unmatched junction bases numbered 6, after V lost 3 bases and J lost 7 bases.

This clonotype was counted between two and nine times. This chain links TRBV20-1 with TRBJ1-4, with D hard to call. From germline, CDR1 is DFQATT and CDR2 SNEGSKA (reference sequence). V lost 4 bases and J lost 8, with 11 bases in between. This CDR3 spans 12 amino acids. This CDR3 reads CSAKRGREKLFF. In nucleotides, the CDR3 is TGCAGTGCTAAACGGGGTCGGGAAAAACTGTTTTTT.

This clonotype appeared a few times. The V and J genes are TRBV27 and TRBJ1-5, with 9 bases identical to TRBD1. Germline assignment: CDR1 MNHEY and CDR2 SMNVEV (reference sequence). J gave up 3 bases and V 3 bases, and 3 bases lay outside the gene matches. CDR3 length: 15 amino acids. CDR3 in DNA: TGTGCCAGCAGTTTCGGGACAGGGTACAATCAGCCCCAGCATTTT. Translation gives CASSFGTGYNQPQHF.

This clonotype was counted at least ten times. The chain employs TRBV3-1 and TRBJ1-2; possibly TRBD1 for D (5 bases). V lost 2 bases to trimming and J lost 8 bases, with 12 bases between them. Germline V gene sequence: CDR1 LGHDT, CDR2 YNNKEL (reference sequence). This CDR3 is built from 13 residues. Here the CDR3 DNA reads TGTGCCAGCAGCCAAAGGCGAGGGGACGGCTACACCTTC. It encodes CASSQRRGDGYTF.

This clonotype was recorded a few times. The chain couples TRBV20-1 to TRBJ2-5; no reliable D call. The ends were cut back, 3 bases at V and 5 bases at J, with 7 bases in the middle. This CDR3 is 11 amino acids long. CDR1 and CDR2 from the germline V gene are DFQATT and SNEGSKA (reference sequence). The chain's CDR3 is CSASDEETQYF. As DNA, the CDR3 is TGCAGTGCTAGCGACGAGGAGACCCAGTACTTC.

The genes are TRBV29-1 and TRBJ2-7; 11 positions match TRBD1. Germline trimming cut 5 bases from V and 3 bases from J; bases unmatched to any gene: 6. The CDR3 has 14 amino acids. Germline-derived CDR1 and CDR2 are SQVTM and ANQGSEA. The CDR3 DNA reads TGCAGCGTTTTGGGACAGGGGGTTATCTACGAGCAGTACTTC. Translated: CSVLGQGVIYEQYF.

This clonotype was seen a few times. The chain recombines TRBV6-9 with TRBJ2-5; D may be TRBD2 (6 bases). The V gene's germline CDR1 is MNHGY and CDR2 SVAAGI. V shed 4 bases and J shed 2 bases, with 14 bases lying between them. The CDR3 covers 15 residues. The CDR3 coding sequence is TGTGCCAGCAGTTTAAGGGGACGGGGGCAAGAGACCCAGTACTTC. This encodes CASSLRGRGQETQYF.

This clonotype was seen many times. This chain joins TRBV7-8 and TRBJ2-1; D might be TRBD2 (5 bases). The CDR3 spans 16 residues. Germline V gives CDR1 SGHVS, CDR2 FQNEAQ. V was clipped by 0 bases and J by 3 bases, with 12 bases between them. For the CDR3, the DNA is TGTGCCAGCAGCTTAGCGCTTGCGGGTGTCTACAATGAGCAGTTCTTC. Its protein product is CASSLALAGVYNEQFF.

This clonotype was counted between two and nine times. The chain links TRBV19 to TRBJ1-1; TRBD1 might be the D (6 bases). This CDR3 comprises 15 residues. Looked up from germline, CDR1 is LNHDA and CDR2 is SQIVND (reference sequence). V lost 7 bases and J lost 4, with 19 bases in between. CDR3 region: CASKGGMSGGTEAFF. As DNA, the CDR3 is TGTGCCAGTAAGGGGGGCATGTCGGGGGGCACTGAAGCTTTCTTT.

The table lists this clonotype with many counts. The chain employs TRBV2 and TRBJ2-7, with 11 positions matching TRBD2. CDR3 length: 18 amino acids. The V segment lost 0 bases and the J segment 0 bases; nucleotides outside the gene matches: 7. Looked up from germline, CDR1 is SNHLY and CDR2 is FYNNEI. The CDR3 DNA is TGTGCCAGCAGTGAAGCGGCTAGCGGGGGGATCCTCTCCTACGAGCAGTACTTC. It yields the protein CASSEAASGGILSYEQYF.

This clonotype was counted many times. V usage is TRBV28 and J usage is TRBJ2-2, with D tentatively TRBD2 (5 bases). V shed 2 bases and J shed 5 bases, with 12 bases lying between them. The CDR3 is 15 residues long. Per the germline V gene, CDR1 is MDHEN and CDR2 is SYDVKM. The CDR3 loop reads CASSLGYGETGELFF. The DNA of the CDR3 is TGTGCCAGCAGTTTAGGTTACGGGGAGACCGGGGAGCTGTTTTTT. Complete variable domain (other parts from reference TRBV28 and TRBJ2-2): DVKVTQSSRYLVKRTGEKVFLECVQDMDHENMFWYRQDPGLGLRLIYFSYDVKMKEKGDIPEGYSVSREKKERFSLILESASTNQTSMYLCASSLGYGETGELFFGEGSRLTVL.

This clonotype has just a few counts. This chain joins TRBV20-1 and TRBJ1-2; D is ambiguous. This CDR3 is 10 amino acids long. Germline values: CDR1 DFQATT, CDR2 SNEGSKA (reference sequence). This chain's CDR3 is CRRRNYGYTF. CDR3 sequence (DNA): TGCAGAAGACGTAACTATGGCTACACCTTC.

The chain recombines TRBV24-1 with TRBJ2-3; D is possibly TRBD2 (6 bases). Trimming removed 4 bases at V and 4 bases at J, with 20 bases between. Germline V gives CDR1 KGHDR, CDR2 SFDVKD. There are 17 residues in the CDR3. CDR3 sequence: CATSEPRTNKNPDTQYF. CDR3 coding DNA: TGTGCCACCAGTGAACCCCGGACTAACAAAAATCCAGATACGCAGTATTTT.

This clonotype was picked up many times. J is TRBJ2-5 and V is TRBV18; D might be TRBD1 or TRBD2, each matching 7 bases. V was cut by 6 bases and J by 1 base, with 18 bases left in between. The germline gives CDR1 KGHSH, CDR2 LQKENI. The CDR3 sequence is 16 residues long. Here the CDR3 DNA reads TGTGCCAGCTCGCCTCGCGGGGGACAGCCCCAAGAGACCCAGTACTTC. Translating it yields CASSPRGGQPQETQYF.

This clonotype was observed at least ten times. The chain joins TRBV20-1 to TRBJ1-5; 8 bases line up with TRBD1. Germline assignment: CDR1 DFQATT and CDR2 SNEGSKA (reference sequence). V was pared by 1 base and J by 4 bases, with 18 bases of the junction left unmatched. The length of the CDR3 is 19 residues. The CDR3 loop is CSARVSGTGGFLRNQPQHF. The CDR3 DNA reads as TGCAGTGCTAGAGTCTCCGGGACAGGAGGATTTTTGCGAAATCAGCCCCAGCATTTT.

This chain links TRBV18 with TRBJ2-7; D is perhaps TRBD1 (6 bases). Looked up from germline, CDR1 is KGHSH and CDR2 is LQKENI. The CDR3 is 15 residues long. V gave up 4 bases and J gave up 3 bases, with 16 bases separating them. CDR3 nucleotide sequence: TGTGCCAGCTCACTCCCCGGGGCAGGGGACTACGAGCAGTACTTC. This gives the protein CASSLPGAGDYEQYF.

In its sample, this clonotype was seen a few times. The chain's CDR3 is CASGQGTGEYGYTF. DNA of the CDR3: TGTGCTAGTGGCCAAGGGACAGGGGAATATGGCTACACCTTC. The genes are TRBV12-5 and TRBJ1-2; TRBD1 agrees at 10 bases. Looked up from germline, CDR1 is LGHNT and CDR2 is FRNRAP. V dropped 6 bases and J dropped 5; count of bases not matched to a gene: 6. The CDR3 extends over 14 amino acids.

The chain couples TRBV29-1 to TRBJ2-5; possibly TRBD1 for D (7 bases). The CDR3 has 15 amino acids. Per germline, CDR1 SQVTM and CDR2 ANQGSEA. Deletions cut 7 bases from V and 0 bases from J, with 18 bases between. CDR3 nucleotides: TGCAGCGCCCCGCGGGACAGCGCGTACCAAGAGACCCAGTACTTC. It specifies CSAPRDSAYQETQYF.

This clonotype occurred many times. CDR3 sequence reads: CASSPRIFNSPLHF. The CDR3 nucleotides read TGTGCCAGCAGCCCTCGGATTTTTAATTCACCCCTCCACTTT. This chain uses TRBV13 with TRBJ1-6; no clear D. The germline gives CDR1 PRHDT, CDR2 FYEKMQ (reference sequence). This CDR3 is built from 14 residues. V lost 5 bases to trimming and J lost 6 bases, with 11 bases between them.

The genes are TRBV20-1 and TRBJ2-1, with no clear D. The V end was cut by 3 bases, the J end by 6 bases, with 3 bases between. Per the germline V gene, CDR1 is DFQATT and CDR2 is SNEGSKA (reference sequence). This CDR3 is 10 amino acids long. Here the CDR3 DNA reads TGCAGTGCTAGTACCAATGAGCAGTTCTTC. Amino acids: CSASTNEQFF.

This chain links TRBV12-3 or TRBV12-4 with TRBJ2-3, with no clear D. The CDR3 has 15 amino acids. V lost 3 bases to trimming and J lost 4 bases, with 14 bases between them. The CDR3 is CASSFAPPVADTQYF. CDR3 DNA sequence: TGTGCCAGCAGTTTTGCCCCCCCGGTGGCAGATACGCAGTATTTT.

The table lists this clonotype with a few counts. CDR3 nucleotides: TGTGCCAGCAGTTTTGGGGGCTGGGGCGAGCAGCCCCAGCATTTT. Protein sequence: CASSFGGWGEQPQHF. The V gene is TRBV12-3 or TRBV12-4, the J gene TRBJ1-5, with D possibly TRBD1 on 6 matching bases. This CDR3 has 15 amino acids. The V end was cut by 3 bases, the J end by 7 bases, with 16 bases between.

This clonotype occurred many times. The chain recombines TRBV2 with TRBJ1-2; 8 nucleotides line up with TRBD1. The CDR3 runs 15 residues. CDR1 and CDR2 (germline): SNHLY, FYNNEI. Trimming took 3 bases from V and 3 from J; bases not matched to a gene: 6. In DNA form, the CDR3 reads TGTGCCAGCAGTGAGAGACAGGGGCGGGACTATGGCTACACCTTC. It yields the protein CASSERQGRDYGYTF.

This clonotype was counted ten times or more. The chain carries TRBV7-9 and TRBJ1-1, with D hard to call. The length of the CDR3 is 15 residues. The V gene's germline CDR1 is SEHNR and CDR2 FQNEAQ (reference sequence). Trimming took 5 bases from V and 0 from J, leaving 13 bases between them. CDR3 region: CASSPLPQLNTEAFF. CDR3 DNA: TGTGCCAGCAGCCCCCTCCCCCAGCTGAACACTGAAGCTTTCTTT.

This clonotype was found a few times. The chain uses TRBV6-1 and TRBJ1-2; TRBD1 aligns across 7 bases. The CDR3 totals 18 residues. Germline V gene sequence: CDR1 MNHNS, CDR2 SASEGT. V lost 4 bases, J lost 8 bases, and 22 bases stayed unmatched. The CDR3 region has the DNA TGTGCCAGCAGTGCCAATCATTGGACAGGAGGGTATTCGGCGGGCTACACCTTC. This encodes CASSANHWTGGYSAGYTF.

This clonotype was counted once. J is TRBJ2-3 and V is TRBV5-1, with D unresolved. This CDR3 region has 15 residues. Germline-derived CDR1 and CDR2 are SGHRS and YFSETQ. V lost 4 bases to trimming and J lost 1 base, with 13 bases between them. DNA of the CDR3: TGCGCCAGCAGCCTAGTGGGCCAGCGCACAGATACGCAGTATTTT. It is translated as CASSLVGQRTDTQYF.